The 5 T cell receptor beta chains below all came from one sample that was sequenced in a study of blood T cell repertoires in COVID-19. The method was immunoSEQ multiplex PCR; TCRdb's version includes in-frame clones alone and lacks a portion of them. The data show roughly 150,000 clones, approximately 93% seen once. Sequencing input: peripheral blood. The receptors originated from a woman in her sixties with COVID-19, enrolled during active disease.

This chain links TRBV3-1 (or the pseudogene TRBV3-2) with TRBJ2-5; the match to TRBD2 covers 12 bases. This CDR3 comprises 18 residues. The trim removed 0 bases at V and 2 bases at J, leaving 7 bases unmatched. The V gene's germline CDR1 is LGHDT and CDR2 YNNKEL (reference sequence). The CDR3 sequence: CASSQEGASGGAQETQYF. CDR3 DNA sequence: TGTGCCAGCAGCCAAGAAGGAGCTAGCGGGGGGGCACAAGAGACCCAGTACTTC.

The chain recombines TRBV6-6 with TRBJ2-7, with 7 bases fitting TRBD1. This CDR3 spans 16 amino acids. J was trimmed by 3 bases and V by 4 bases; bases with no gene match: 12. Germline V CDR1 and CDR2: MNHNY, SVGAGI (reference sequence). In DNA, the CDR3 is TGTGCCAGCAGTTTCCGACAGGGTAGTCAATACTACGAGCAGTACTTC. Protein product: CASSFRQGSQYYEQYF.

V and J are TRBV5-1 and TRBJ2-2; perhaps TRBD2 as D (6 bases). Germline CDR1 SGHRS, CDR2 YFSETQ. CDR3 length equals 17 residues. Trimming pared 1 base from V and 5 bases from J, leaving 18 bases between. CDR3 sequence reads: CASSLRLSRRETGELFF. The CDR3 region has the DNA TGCGCCAGCAGCTTGCGGTTGTCCAGGAGGGAGACCGGGGAGCTGTTTTTT.

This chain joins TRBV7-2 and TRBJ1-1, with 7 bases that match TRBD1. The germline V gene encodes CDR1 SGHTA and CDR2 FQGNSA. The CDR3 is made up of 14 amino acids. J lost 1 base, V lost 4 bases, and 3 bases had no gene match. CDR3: CASSSGTANTEAFF. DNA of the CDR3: TGTGCCAGCAGCTCCGGGACAGCGAACACTGAAGCTTTCTTT.

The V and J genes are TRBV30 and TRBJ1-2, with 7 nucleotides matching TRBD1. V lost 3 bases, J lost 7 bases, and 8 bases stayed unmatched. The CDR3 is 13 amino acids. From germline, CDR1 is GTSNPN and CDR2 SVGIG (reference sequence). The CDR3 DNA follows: TGTGCCTGGAGCGCGACAGGGCTATCTGGCTACACCTTC. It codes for CAWSATGLSGYTF.